The clone carrying this T cell receptor beta chain was found many times. This entry belongs to a study of T-cell reconstitution after alpha-beta-depleted transplantation in children. Germline CDR1 is ENHRY and CDR2 is SYGVKD. Trimming took off 0 bases at V and 0 bases at J, with 18 bases between the two ends. The CDR3 is made up of 18 amino acids. A TCRbeta library incorporating unique molecular identifiers was prepared. One entry per CDR3 protein, called by TCRdb with MiXCR from the PCR reads. The sample consists of a few hundred thousand distinct CDR3 sequences, roughly 22% of them appearing once. The sequence was collected from a human donor who donated a stem cell graft to a child with acute myeloid leukemia. The material was PBMCs from the stem cell graft donor, obtained from the stem cell graft. The gene calls are TRBV10-3 and TRBJ2-7; tentatively, D is TRBD1 (5 bases). CDR3 coding DNA: TGTGCCATCAGTGAGTCGGGGTGGGGCACCAGGAACTCCTACGAGCAGTACTTC. As protein: CAISESGWGTRNSYEQYF.